The 25 T cell receptor beta chains below were found in one sample sequenced in a study of chemoradiotherapy in HPV16-positive cancers. This table comes from immunoSEQ multiplex PCR, and its TCRdb copy is limited to in-frame clones, with some not included. This sample carries some 5,100 clones, about 86% of them seen once, and the ten largest clones take roughly 2.3%. This sample comprised tumor tissue, obtained from a patient who underwent chemoradiotherapy. These receptors came from a human donor with HPV-associated anogenital cancer.

The chain uses TRBV6-6 and TRBJ2-2, with D unresolved. V was trimmed by 5 bases and J by 0 bases, leaving 7 bases between them. Germline CDR1 is MNHNY and CDR2 is SVGAGI (reference sequence). The CDR3 is 14 amino acids. CDR3 nucleotides: TGTGCCAGCAGTCACCGGACGAACACCGGGGAGCTGTTTTTT. It encodes CASSHRTNTGELFF.

The chain uses TRBV9 and TRBJ1-3; no clear D gene. The CDR3 length is 14 residues. From germline, CDR1 is SGDLS and CDR2 YYNGEE. Trimming left V 0 bases short and J 0 bases short, with 4 bases between. The chain's CDR3 is CASSVASSGNTIYF. DNA for the CDR3: TGTGCCAGCAGCGTAGCCAGCTCTGGAAACACCATATATTTT.

V gene TRBV5-1 combines with J gene TRBJ2-2; the D gene is possibly TRBD2 (8 bases). The CDR3 spans 15 residues. The V end was cut by 4 bases, the J end by 6 bases, with 16 bases between. CDR1 SGHRS and CDR2 YFSETQ come from the germline V gene. The DNA of the CDR3 is TGCGCCAGCAGCCCGACGGGAGGGGGCCCCGGGGAGCTGTTTTTT. It codes for CASSPTGGGPGELFF.

V and J are TRBV6-1 and TRBJ2-1, with D perhaps given as TRBD1 or TRBD2 (6 bases each). Trimming pared 0 bases from V and 4 bases from J, leaving 16 bases between. In germline, CDR1 is MNHNS, CDR2 SASEGT. CDR3 length: 17 amino acids. CDR3 sequence: CASSEAGGRTIYNEQFF. DNA of the CDR3: TGTGCCAGCAGTGAAGCTGGGGGGCGCACGATTTACAATGAGCAGTTCTTC.

The genes are TRBV19 and TRBJ2-7; D gene uncertain. This CDR3 region has 14 residues. V gave up 5 bases and J gave up 1 base, with 12 bases separating them. CDR1 LNHDA and CDR2 SQIVND come from the germline V gene (reference sequence). Written as DNA, the CDR3 is TGTGCCAGTAGTTCCGGTGGCTATTCCTACGAGCAGTACTTC. Protein product: CASSSGGYSYEQYF.

The chain combines TRBV5-6 with TRBJ1-2, with D perhaps TRBD1 (5 bases). Germline V lookup: CDR1 SGHDT, CDR2 YYEEEE. This CDR3 spans 15 amino acids. The V and J ends lost 0 bases and 8 bases respectively, with 17 bases between them. CDR3 sequence reads: CASSLVFVQGAGYTF. The CDR3, as DNA: TGTGCCAGCAGCTTGGTTTTCGTGCAGGGAGCCGGCTACACCTTC.

J is TRBJ1-6 and V is TRBV5-4; D might be TRBD1 (5 bases). V lost 0 bases, J lost 9 bases, and 16 bases lay in between. This CDR3 is built from 16 residues. Germline V CDR1 and CDR2: SGHNT, YYREEE (reference sequence). The CDR3 DNA is TGTGCCAGCAGCTTGGCCCAGGGTTTGGGGACTTCACCCCTCCACTTT. The encoded protein is CASSLAQGLGTSPLHF.

The chain couples TRBV2 to TRBJ1-2, with D maybe TRBD1 (5 bases). Germline assignment: CDR1 SNHLY and CDR2 FYNNEI. V gave up 6 bases and J gave up 0 bases, with 17 bases separating them. This CDR3 is built from 16 residues. CDR3 DNA sequence: TGTGCCAGCAGCATCCTCCGGGACCCAGCTAACTATGGCTACACCTTC. This encodes CASSILRDPANYGYTF.

The gene calls are TRBV2 and TRBJ2-3; TRBD2 is a possible D gene (5 bases). V shed 3 bases and J shed 1 base, with 11 bases lying between them. Germline CDR1 SNHLY, CDR2 FYNNEI. The CDR3 has 15 residues. CDR3 coding DNA: TGTGCCAGCAGTGATCGAGGGTCCCGCACAGATACGCAGTATTTT. Translation gives CASSDRGSRTDTQYF.

The chain uses TRBV11-2 and TRBJ1-1; D is possibly TRBD1 (6 bases). V lost 4 bases and J lost 2, with 11 bases in between. The CDR3 sequence is 14 residues long. Germline V lookup: CDR1 SGHAT, CDR2 FQNNGV. The CDR3 coding sequence is TGTGCCAGCAGCTCGTCAGGGGTTAACACTGAAGCTTTCTTT. Translated, it gives CASSSSGVNTEAFF.

This sequence joins TRBV5-8 and TRBJ1-2; the D is unclear. V was trimmed by 0 bases and J by 6 bases, leaving 3 bases between them. CDR1 and CDR2 from the germline V gene are SGHTS and YDEGEE. The CDR3 has 11 amino acids. The DNA for the CDR3 is TGTGCCAGCAGCTTGGTCCATGGCTACACCTTC. It codes for CASSLVHGYTF.

CDR3 in amino acids: CASSLPGGWSTEAFF. The CDR3 region has the DNA TGTGCCAGCAGTCTCCCAGGGGGCTGGAGCACTGAAGCTTTCTTT. The rearrangement links TRBV28 to TRBJ1-1; 8 bases match TRBD1. Per the germline V gene, CDR1 is MDHEN and CDR2 is SYDVKM. This CDR3 has 15 residues. Trimming removed 5 bases from V and 4 bases from J; junction bases left unmatched: 9.

The genes are TRBV7-3 and TRBJ2-6; 10 bases agree with TRBD2. There are 17 residues in the CDR3. CDR1 and CDR2 (germline): SGHTA, FQGTGA. Trimming cost V 2 bases and J 2 bases; bases outside gene matches: 3. The CDR3 nucleotides read TGTGCCAGCAGCTTATCCCTAGCGGGAGCTGGGGCCAACGTCCTGACTTTC. Its translation is CASSLSLAGAGANVLTF.

The chain combines TRBV27 with TRBJ2-1; D possibly corresponds to TRBD1 (6 bases). Germline CDR1 reads MNHEY; CDR2 reads SMNVEV (reference sequence). The CDR3 runs to 18 residues. Trimming took 4 bases from V and 4 from J, leaving 23 bases between them. Written as DNA, the CDR3 is TGTGCCAGCAGTTCCGCCACTCAAAACAGGGACCTATACAATGAGCAGTTCTTC. Protein: CASSSATQNRDLYNEQFF.

V and J are TRBV2 and TRBJ2-5, with 7 positions matching TRBD1. The CDR3 runs to 13 residues. V dropped 10 bases and J dropped 1; count of bases not matched to a gene: 6. Germline assignment: CDR1 SNHLY and CDR2 FYNNEI. The CDR3 sequence is CATTGDLQETQYF. The CDR3 DNA is TGTGCCACCACAGGGGACCTCCAAGAGACCCAGTACTTC.

V usage is TRBV28 and J usage is TRBJ1-5; TRBD1 aligns across 9 bases. Germline CDR1 is MDHEN and CDR2 is SYDVKM. This CDR3 comprises 16 residues. J gave up 5 bases and V 3 bases, and 8 bases lay outside the gene matches. CDR3 in DNA: TGTGCCAGCAGTTTTACCCCCACAGGGGGCCATCAGCCCCAGCATTTT. It is translated as CASSFTPTGGHQPQHF.

The rearrangement links TRBV6-4 to TRBJ2-3, with TRBD2 as a possible D gene (5 bases). Between the trimmed V and J ends, which lost 6 bases and 2 bases, there was a span of 9 bases. CDR3 size: 13 residues. CDR1 MRHNA and CDR2 SNTAGT come from the germline V gene. CDR3 amino acids: CASSRAATDTQYF. The CDR3 DNA sequence: TGTGCCAGCAGCAGAGCGGCCACAGATACGCAGTATTTT.

J is TRBJ2-7 and V is TRBV30; 8 bases match TRBD2. The CDR3 totals 14 residues. Germline lookup yields CDR1 GTSNPN and CDR2 SVGIG (reference sequence). V shed 2 bases, J shed 5 bases, and the junction held 8 bases outside the gene matches. CDR3 nucleotide sequence: TGTGCCTGGAGTTCGGGGGGGGGCCTGGACGAGCAGTACTTC. It yields the protein CAWSSGGGLDEQYF. The complete variable domain, with remaining parts taken from reference TRBV30 and TRBJ2-7, reads SQTIHQWPATLVQPVGSPLSLECTVEGTSNPNLYWYRQAAGRGLQLLFYSVGIGQISSEVPQNLSASRPQDRQFILSSKKLLLSDSGFYLCAWSSGGGLDEQYFGPGTRLTVT.

The V and J genes are TRBV4-3 and TRBJ2-7; the match to TRBD2 covers 8 bases. Per the germline V gene, CDR1 is LGHNA and CDR2 is YSLEER. J was trimmed by 2 bases and V by 3 bases; bases with no gene match: 6. The CDR3 consists of 15 residues. Here the CDR3 DNA reads TGCGCCAGCAGCCACGATACTAGCGGAGCCTACGAGCAGTACTTC. It is translated as CASSHDTSGAYEQYF.

The chain combines TRBV10-3 with TRBJ2-1; no reliable D call. V was shortened by 0 bases and J by 4 bases, with 13 bases between the two germline ends. This CDR3 is 16 amino acids long. Per the germline V gene, CDR1 is ENHRY and CDR2 is SYGVKD. CDR3 DNA: TGTGCCATCAGTGAGTCTGGAGCGCCGCGGTACAATGAGCAGTTCTTC. Translation gives CAISESGAPRYNEQFF.

In this sample, this clone turned up a few times. The V call is TRBV19, the J call TRBJ1-2; D call uncertain. The length of the CDR3 is 10 residues. CDR1 is LNHDA, CDR2 SQIVND, per germline (reference sequence). Trimming left V 5 bases short and J 7 bases short, with 5 bases between. The CDR3 here is CASSQVGYTF. Here the CDR3 DNA reads TGTGCCAGTAGTCAGGTTGGCTACACCTTC. The variable domain in full, with the rest retrieved from reference TRBV19 and TRBJ1-2, is DGGITQSPKYLFRKEGQNVTLSCEQNLNHDAMYWYRQDPGQGLRLIYYSQIVNDFQKGDIAEGYSVSREKKESFPLTVTSAQKNPTAFYLCASSQVGYTFGSGTRLTVV.

V and J are TRBV4-3 and TRBJ1-6, with 8 bases fitting TRBD1. J was trimmed by 6 bases and V by 3 bases; bases with no gene match: 1. Germline CDR1 and CDR2: LGHNA and YSLEER. This CDR3 spans 14 amino acids. DNA for the CDR3: TGCGCCAGCAGCCACGGACAGGGTAATTCACCCCTCCACTTT. Translated: CASSHGQGNSPLHF.

The V and J genes are TRBV7-2 and TRBJ1-5; no clear D. Germline V CDR1 and CDR2: SGHTA, FQGNSA. V was shortened by 2 bases and J by 0 bases, with 8 bases between the two germline ends. This CDR3 comprises 15 residues. The CDR3: CASSLTSDSNQPQHF. As DNA, the CDR3 is TGTGCCAGCAGCTTAACCAGCGATAGCAATCAGCCCCAGCATTTT.

The chain is built from TRBV27 and TRBJ1-1; D possibly corresponds to TRBD1 (5 bases). CDR1 and CDR2 (germline): MNHEY, SMNVEV (reference sequence). The CDR3 length is 13 residues. Trimming took off 4 bases at V and 3 bases at J, with 9 bases between the two ends. Written as DNA, the CDR3 is TGTGCCAGCAGTTGGGGCAGGGACACTGAAGCTTTCTTT. It is translated as CASSWGRDTEAFF.

This clone was counted once. The rearrangement joins TRBV5-6 to TRBJ1-1; D possibly corresponds to TRBD1 (5 bases). Germline V gene lookup returns CDR1 SGHDT and CDR2 YYEEEE. The V gene lost 4 bases and the J gene lost 7 bases, with 14 bases spanning the gap. This CDR3 region has 13 residues. The CDR3 bases are TGTGCCAGCAGCGACACCTCCGGGGGTGAAGCTTTCTTT. Translating gives CASSDTSGGEAFF.